This T cell receptor beta chain was identified in a study of tumor-infiltrating lymphocytes in primary liver carcinoma. CDR1 SEHNR and CDR2 FQNEAQ come from the germline V gene (reference sequence). The CDR3 extends over 13 amino acids. Trimming removed 0 bases at V and 7 bases at J, with 9 bases between. Starting material of 450 to 550 ng total RNA yielded TCR beta cDNA via a constant-region primer. A slightly modified ARM-PCR protocol with three nested multiplex PCR rounds produced these TCR beta libraries. It was with TRBV1-TRBV30 forward primers and a C-beta reverse primer that the first two PCR rounds were run, at around 11 cycles each. Via MiXCR, TCRdb re-called the multiplex PCR reads, giving one row per CDR3 protein. The table lists approximately 310,000 distinct CDR3 sequences, about 62% of them singletons, with roughly 8.9% in the top ten. In addition to blood RNA drawn from unsorted whole blood, germline DNA was extracted.

The clonotype originates from a man aged 35 to 55 with primary liver carcinoma and hepatitis B virus infection. Material for sequencing was peripheral blood. This chain joins TRBV7-9 and TRBJ2-5; no firm D call. The CDR3 spells CASSLASTLTQYF. The CDR3 coding sequence is TGTGCCAGCAGCTTAGCCTCAACTTTGACCCAGTACTTC.